The TCR beta chain described here comes from a study of CD8+CD57+ T cells in acquired aplastic anemia. Study in general: Sorted CD4+ and CD8+ cells yielded approximately 3.4 ug of DNA on average. Study results and limitations: Patients had roughly 31 CD8+ CDR3 sequences in common with controls (the shared set).

Genomic DNA templated the TCR beta VDJ and CDR3 profiling. TCRdb reprocessed the reads via MiXCR and lists one record per CDR3 protein. This sample yields 200,000 to 250,000 distinct CDR3 sequences, of which around 45% are seen a single time; about 7.8% belongs to the top ten. The V gene lost 0 bases and the J gene lost 5 bases, with 11 bases spanning the gap. The CDR3 consists of 15 residues. Germline CDR1 and CDR2: GTSNPN and SVGIG (reference sequence). Individuals selected for sequencing had exhibited CD8+CD57+ cell expansion on flow cytometry. Only a few counts were recorded for this clonotype. Its antigen remains unknown.

The V call is TRBV30, the J call TRBJ1-6; possibly TRBD1 for D (5 bases). The sample taken for sequencing was sorted CD4+, CD8+, or CD8+CD57+ T cells (not recorded which) from PBMCs. The TCR was taken from a human donor with aplastic anemia. CDR3 nucleotides: TGTGCCTGGAGTGTACCGGACAACGATAATTCACCCCTCCACTTT. It encodes CAWSVPDNDNSPLHF.